The 20 T cell receptor beta chains below were found in one sample sequenced in a study of response to subunit inactivated influenza vaccine. MiXCR was run by TCRdb on the RT-PCR reads, yielding one entry per CDR3 protein. The sample includes about 580,000 distinct CDR3 sequences, 12% to 15% of them seen just once. Source: PBMCs from blood, taken 11 to 12 days after vaccination. The receptor set was obtained from a man in his fifties or sixties who received an inactivated influenza vaccine.

Ten or more counts support this clonotype. The V call is TRBV24-1, the J call TRBJ2-1, with D possibly being TRBD2 (6 bases). V was pared by 2 bases and J by 6 bases, with 13 bases between. The CDR3 length is 15 residues. Germline lookup yields CDR1 KGHDR and CDR2 SFDVKD. DNA for the CDR3: TGTGCCACCAGTGATTCTAGGACTATTCTCAATGAGCAGTTCTTC. As protein: CATSDSRTILNEQFF.

This clonotype was recorded at least ten times. V gene TRBV12-3 or TRBV12-4 combines with J gene TRBJ2-5; no reliable D call. This CDR3 is 13 amino acids long. Deletions cut 4 bases from V and 0 bases from J, with 6 bases between. In DNA, the CDR3 is TGTGCCAGCAGTTCCCCTTACCAAGAGACCCAGTACTTC. It specifies CASSSPYQETQYF.

This clonotype was counted ten times or more. This chain connects TRBV7-9 to TRBJ2-1, with 11 bases lining up with TRBD2. Germline assignment: CDR1 SEHNR and CDR2 FQNEAQ (reference sequence). This CDR3 has 14 amino acids. The CDR3 bases are TGTGCTTCGAGCGTAGCGGGAGGGTACAATGAGCAGTTCTTC. This sequence encodes CASSVAGGYNEQFF.

This clonotype has more than one count but fewer than ten. The V call is TRBV20-1, the J call TRBJ2-7; 9 nucleotides match TRBD2. Germline CDR1 reads DFQATT; CDR2 reads SNEGSKA (reference sequence). This CDR3 has 14 residues. Unmatched junction bases numbered 6, after V lost 3 bases and J lost 3 bases. CDR3: CSARASSGVYEQYF. CDR3 DNA sequence: TGCAGTGCTAGGGCCTCTAGCGGGGTCTACGAGCAGTACTTC.

This clonotype appeared many times. V and J are TRBV29-1 and TRBJ1-1; D uncertain. CDR1 SQVTM and CDR2 ANQGSEA come from the germline V gene. The CDR3 loop spans 12 amino acids. The ends were cut back, 2 bases at V and 14 bases at J, with 18 bases in the middle. In DNA form, the CDR3 reads TGCAGCGTTGAAAGGTCCAGACAAGACGGCTTCTTT. Residues: CSVERSRQDGFF. Combining the CDR3 with reference TRBV29-1 and TRBJ1-1 gives the whole variable domain SAVISQKPSRDICQRGTSLTIQCQVDSQVTMMFWYRQQPGQSLTLIATANQGSEATYESGFVIDKFPISRPNLTFSTLTVSNMSPEDSSIYLCSVERSRQDGFFGQGTRLTVV.

This clonotype was recorded at least ten times. This chain uses TRBV12-3 or TRBV12-4 with TRBJ2-7, with a weak D call TRBD2 (5 bases). Trimming took 5 bases from V and 0 from J, leaving 8 bases between them. This CDR3 has 13 residues. The CDR3 sequence: CASSTGSSYEQYF. CDR3 DNA sequence: TGTGCCAGCAGTACGGGGAGCTCCTACGAGCAGTACTTC.

This clonotype was seen more than once but under ten times. The chain employs TRBV5-1 and TRBJ2-1; possible D gene TRBD1, 6 bases. The germline V gene has CDR1 SGHRS and CDR2 YFSETQ. Trimming removed 4 bases from V and 4 bases from J, with 12 bases in between. CDR3 length: 14 amino acids. CDR3 residues: CASSRMTGYNEQFF. CDR3 in DNA: TGCGCCAGCAGCCGAATGACAGGATACAATGAGCAGTTCTTC. Full variable domain (missing parts from reference TRBV5-1 and TRBJ2-1): KAGVTQTPRYLIKTRGQQVTLSCSPISGHRSVSWYQQTPGQGLQFLFEYFSETQRNKGNFPGRFSGRQFSNSRSEMNVSTLELGDSALYLCASSRMTGYNEQFFGPGTRLTVL.

The chain combines TRBV12-3 or TRBV12-4 with TRBJ2-5; D gene unclear. Trimming pared 4 bases from V and 5 bases from J, leaving 8 bases between. The CDR3 sequence is 12 residues long. CDR3 nucleotide sequence: TGTGCCAGCAGTTCACAGTTGGAGACCCAGTACTTC. This gives the protein CASSSQLETQYF.

This clonotype was counted a few times. The chain is built from TRBV20-1 and TRBJ2-1; TRBD2 agrees at 9 bases. The CDR3 consists of 16 residues. The V gene's germline CDR1 is DFQATT and CDR2 SNEGSKA (reference sequence). V was pared by 2 bases and J by 3 bases, with 8 bases of the junction left unmatched. DNA for the CDR3: TGCAGTGCTAGACGGAGGCTTAGCGGGGGCTACAATGAGCAGTTCTTC. This gives the protein CSARRRLSGGYNEQFF.

The rearrangement joins TRBV15 to TRBJ2-2; 8 nucleotides match TRBD2. After removal of 9 bases from V and 0 bases from J, the junction contained 9 bases not matched to a gene. From germline, CDR1 is LNHNV and CDR2 YYDKDF (reference sequence). The CDR3 contains 16 residues. CDR3 sequence (DNA): TGTGCCACAAGTAGAAGGCGGGGGGCGAACACCGGGGAGCTGTTTTTT. As protein: CATSRRRGANTGELFF.

V usage is TRBV29-1 and J usage is TRBJ1-1; 9 bases are a match to TRBD1. The V and J ends lost 6 bases and 5 bases, in that order; junction bases with no gene match: 7. This CDR3 has 13 amino acids. CDR1 and CDR2 (germline): SQVTM, ANQGSEA. Here the CDR3 reads CSVGQGGGTEAFF. The CDR3 region has the DNA TGCAGCGTGGGACAGGGTGGGGGAACTGAAGCTTTCTTT. Drawing the rest from reference TRBV29-1 and TRBJ1-1, the complete variable domain is SAVISQKPSRDICQRGTSLTIQCQVDSQVTMMFWYRQQPGQSLTLIATANQGSEATYESGFVIDKFPISRPNLTFSTLTVSNMSPEDSSIYLCSVGQGGGTEAFFGQGTRLTVV.

This clonotype was found many times. The chain links TRBV20-1 to TRBJ2-3, with 8 bases that match TRBD2. V was clipped by 2 bases and J by 0 bases; unmatched bases: 1. The CDR3 loop spans 14 amino acids. From germline, CDR1 is DFQATT and CDR2 SNEGSKA (reference sequence). DNA of the CDR3: TGCAGTGCTAGACGGGGGGGCAGCACAGATACGCAGTATTTT. It codes for CSARRGGSTDTQYF.

The chain carries TRBV5-1 and TRBJ2-1, with a tentative D call TRBD2 (5 bases). Trimming removed 4 bases from V and 9 bases from J, with 17 bases in between. Germline CDR1 SGHRS, CDR2 YFSETQ. This CDR3 contains 14 residues. CDR3 DNA: TGCGCCAGCAGCGAGACGGACCACGGACTTGAGCAGTTCTTC. Translated, it gives CASSETDHGLEQFF.

There are many counts of this clonotype. The chain links TRBV7-2 to TRBJ1-6; possibly TRBD1 for D (5 bases). Looked up from germline, CDR1 is SGHTA and CDR2 is FQGNSA. The CDR3 has 13 residues. V shed 2 bases and J shed 10 bases, with 9 bases lying between them. The CDR3 here is CASSLLRDSPLHF. CDR3 bases: TGTGCCAGCAGCTTATTACGGGACTCACCCCTCCACTTT.

The V call is TRBV29-1, the J call TRBJ2-7, with 7 bases fitting TRBD2. The junction had 6 bases not matched to a gene; V was cut back by 3 bases and J by 4 bases. Germline CDR1 SQVTM, CDR2 ANQGSEA. The CDR3 consists of 13 residues. CDR3 sequence: CSVDLGEGYEQYF. The CDR3 coding sequence is TGCAGCGTTGATTTGGGGGAGGGGTACGAGCAGTACTTC.

The table lists this clonotype with a few counts. CDR3 in amino acids: CASSFPGQGASGELFF. The CDR3 region has the DNA TGTGCCAGCAGCTTTCCGGGACAGGGGGCGTCCGGGGAGCTGTTTTTT. J is TRBJ2-2 and V is TRBV5-5; 12 bases fit TRBD1. From germline, CDR1 is SGHKS and CDR2 YYEKEE (reference sequence). Losses at the gene ends were 2 bases for V and 6 bases for J; bases not matched to a gene: 5. The CDR3 loop spans 16 amino acids.

This clonotype has a count of ten or more. V is TRBV29-1 and J is TRBJ1-4, with a weak D call TRBD1 (5 bases). Trimming stripped 1 base from V and 8 bases from J, with 11 bases between. Germline V gene data show CDR1 as SQVTM and CDR2 as ANQGSEA. There are 13 residues in the CDR3. CDR3 protein: CSVEVEDTEKLFF. The CDR3 nucleotides read TGCAGCGTTGAAGTGGAGGACACCGAAAAACTGTTTTTT.

This clonotype was observed at least ten times. V usage is TRBV7-2 and J usage is TRBJ1-5; 7 bases map to TRBD1. The CDR3 is made up of 15 amino acids. The V gene's germline CDR1 is SGHTA and CDR2 FQGNSA. V was clipped by 5 bases and J by 9 bases; unmatched bases: 13. This chain's CDR3 is CASSRNGGGQSPQHF. Here the CDR3 DNA reads TGTGCCAGCAGCCGTAACGGGGGGGGACAGTCGCCCCAGCATTTT.

This clonotype was counted at least ten times. The rearrangement links TRBV5-1 to TRBJ1-1, with a possible D match to TRBD1 (5 bases). This CDR3 is built from 15 residues. Trimming took 0 bases from V and 0 from J, leaving 9 bases between them. Germline-derived CDR1 and CDR2 are SGHRS and YFSETQ. The CDR3 coding sequence is TGCGCCAGCAGCTTGGCCGGGGCAATGAACACTGAAGCTTTCTTT. This gives the protein CASSLAGAMNTEAFF.

The chain employs TRBV6-5 and TRBJ2-7; D is ambiguous. CDR1 MNHEY and CDR2 SVGAGI come from the germline V gene. Trimming pared 4 bases from V and 3 bases from J, leaving 10 bases between. The CDR3 has 13 residues. The CDR3 sequence: CASSLRDRYEQYF. The CDR3 nucleotides are TGTGCCAGCAGTTTAAGGGATCGCTACGAGCAGTACTTC.